This T cell receptor beta chain comes out of a study of T cells in Graves' hyperthyroidism and ophthalmopathy (dated by TCRdb to between 2019 and 2020). Regarding the complete study: Peripheral blood samples were taken at the time of initial diagnosis, prior to any treatment. After sampling, hyperthyroidism patients received methimazole starting at 30 mg daily, and ophthalmopathy patients received high-dose intravenous methylprednisolone. Thyroid tissue and blood T-cell repertoires from six Graves' hyperthyroidism patients were also compared in the study. Whether ophthalmopathy could be predicted prospectively was tested in an independent validation cohort made up of some 20 hyperthyroidism patients plus 17 patients who later progressed to ophthalmopathy. To identify TCR V-J signatures that set the groups apart, the researchers used a discovery cohort of 95 to 100 patients, made up of about 44 with Graves' ophthalmopathy and about 60 with stable Graves' hyperthyroidism. For training and testing, the roughly 93 patients in the discovery cohort were randomly divided in a 7:3 ratio. The paper describes TCR Vbeta CDR3 sequencing of 120 to 150 peripheral blood samples, made up of 43 ophthalmopathy patients, roughly 80 hyperthyroidism patients and roughly 17 progressor patients. Broad study findings and their caveats: Sample size was not statistically predetermined, and investigators were not blinded to group allocation. A model built on a 13 V-J signature distinguished ophthalmopathy from stable hyperthyroidism, reaching approximately 89% sensitivity and 81% to 83% specificity in cross-validation and 80%/75% in testing. Most expanded thyroid clonotypes (frequency above 0.001) were also detected in blood, a finding suggesting that blood repertoires may reflect thyroid immune responses. During validation, the model predicted progression to ophthalmopathy a median of roughly six months ahead of onset, with more than 60% sensitivity and about 72% specificity.

The germline V gene gives CDR1 as SGHAT and CDR2 as FQNNGV. Deletion took 0 bases off V and 3 bases off J, with a span of 15 bases between the germline ends. Inclusive of the bounding cysteine and phenylalanine, the CDR3 is 16 residues long. Only the CDR3 DNA is retained, 48 bases long and in frame from the first base. TCR beta CDR3 regions were amplified from RNA transcripts. The TCR CDR3 was subjected to a first round of RT-PCR using the HTBI primer set and the Qiagen OneStep RT-PCR kit. A second multiplex PCR round built the libraries, followed by size selection and purification. Sequencing of the libraries was done on an Illumina HiSeq2000 using paired-end 100 bp reads. From the authors' description of their analysis: Raw data were processed with SOAPnuke, discarding reads with adapters, uncalled bases, mean Phred below 15, or no exact constant-primer or identifier match. High-quality paired reads were merged using COPE v1.2.5, and each unique nucleotide sequence was defined as a clonotype. MiTCR v1.1 was used to align the clonotypes against IMGT TRBV, TRBD and TRBJ reference segments. The analysis included only V-J combinations with a frequency above 0.0001, which together covered more than 99% of the repertoires. A TCS score was defined as the ratio between F50 (clonal expansion) and ExV (chaos), using BLOSUM62-based TCRdist between CDR3 peptides within each V-J. Welch's t-statistics and random forest reduced roughly 500 V-J features to 13, which were used in a naive Bayes classifier (R e1071). TCRdb reprocessing: public reads trimmed at Q25 with fastp, clones called with MiXCR, in-frame beta chains kept. Under each unique CDR3 protein, matching rows form one entry showing the most common genes and DNA. For this entry, the V and J calls and clone size follow TCRdb and not the study's own pipeline. The sample contains about 720,000 distinct CDR3 sequences, around a sixth of them found a single time. The ten largest clones add up to approximately 15% of the sample.

At least ten counts were recorded for this clonotype. Its antigen has not been determined. The record has no base qualities; no much larger clone is one base away. Hyperthyroidism patients were newly diagnosed, had a disease duration of under 2 months, and were aged 18 to 65 years. Any patient with an uncontrolled infection, another autoimmune disease, pregnancy or lactation was excluded. Diagnoses were established on the basis of clinical symptoms, serum thyroxine and TRAb, thyroid ultrasound, and orbital computed tomography. Blood from progressor patients was drawn when they were first diagnosed with hyperthyroidism, before any ophthalmopathy symptoms appeared. PBMCs were separated from under 12 ml of fresh peripheral blood using Ficoll-Paque density gradient centrifugation. Patients classed as progressors first received a Graves' hyperthyroidism diagnosis and then went on to develop ophthalmopathy during follow-up. Total RNA was extracted with Trizol reagent, and quality was checked on an Agilent 2100 Bioanalyzer.

This sequence uses TRBV11-2 and TRBJ2-7; the D segment might be TRBD1 or TRBD2, since each matches 5 bases. Source material: blood. The sequence came from a woman in her forties or fifties with Graves' hyperthyroidism that later progressed to Graves' ophthalmopathy. The DNA is as follows: TGTGCCAGCAGCTTAGATCGGTCCGGGGCTGGCTACGAGCAGTACTTC. Its product reads: CASSLDRSGAGYEQYF. Outside the CDR3, residues come from the reference TRBV11-2 and TRBJ2-7 proteins, so the full variable domain is: EAGVAQSPRYKIIEKRQSVAFWCNPISGHATLYWYQQILGQGPKLLIQFQNNGVVDDSQLPKDRFSAERLKGVDSTLKIQPAKLEDSAVYLCASSLDRSGAGYEQYFGPGTRLTVT.